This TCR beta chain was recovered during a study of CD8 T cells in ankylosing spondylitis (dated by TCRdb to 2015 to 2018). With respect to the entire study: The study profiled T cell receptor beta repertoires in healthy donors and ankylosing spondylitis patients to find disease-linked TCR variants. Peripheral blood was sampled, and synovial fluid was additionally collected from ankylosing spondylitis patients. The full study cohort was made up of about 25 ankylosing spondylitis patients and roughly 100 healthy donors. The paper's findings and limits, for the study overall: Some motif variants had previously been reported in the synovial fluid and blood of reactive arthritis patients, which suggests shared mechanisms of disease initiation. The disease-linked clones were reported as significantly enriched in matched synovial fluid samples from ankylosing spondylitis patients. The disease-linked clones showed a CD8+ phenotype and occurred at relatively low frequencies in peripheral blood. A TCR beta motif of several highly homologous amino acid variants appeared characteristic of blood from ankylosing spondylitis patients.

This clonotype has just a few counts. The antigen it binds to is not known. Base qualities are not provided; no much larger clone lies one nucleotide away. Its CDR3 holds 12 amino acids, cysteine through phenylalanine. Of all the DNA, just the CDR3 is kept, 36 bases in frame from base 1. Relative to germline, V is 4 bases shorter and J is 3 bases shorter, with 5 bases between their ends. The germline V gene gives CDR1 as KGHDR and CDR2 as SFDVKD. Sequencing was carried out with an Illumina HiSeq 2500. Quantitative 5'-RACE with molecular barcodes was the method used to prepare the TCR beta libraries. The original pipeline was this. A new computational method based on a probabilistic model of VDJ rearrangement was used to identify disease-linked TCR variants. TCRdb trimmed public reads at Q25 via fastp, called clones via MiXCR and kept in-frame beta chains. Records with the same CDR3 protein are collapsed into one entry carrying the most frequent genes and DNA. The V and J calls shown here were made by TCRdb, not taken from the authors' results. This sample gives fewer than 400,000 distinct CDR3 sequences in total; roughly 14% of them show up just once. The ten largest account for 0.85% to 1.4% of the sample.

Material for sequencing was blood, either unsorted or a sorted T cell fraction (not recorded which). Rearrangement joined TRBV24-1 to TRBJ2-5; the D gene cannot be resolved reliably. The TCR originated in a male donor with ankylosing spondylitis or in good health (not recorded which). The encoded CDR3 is CATSDSEETQYF. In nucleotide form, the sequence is TGTGCCACCAGTGACTCCGAAGAGACCCAGTACTTC.